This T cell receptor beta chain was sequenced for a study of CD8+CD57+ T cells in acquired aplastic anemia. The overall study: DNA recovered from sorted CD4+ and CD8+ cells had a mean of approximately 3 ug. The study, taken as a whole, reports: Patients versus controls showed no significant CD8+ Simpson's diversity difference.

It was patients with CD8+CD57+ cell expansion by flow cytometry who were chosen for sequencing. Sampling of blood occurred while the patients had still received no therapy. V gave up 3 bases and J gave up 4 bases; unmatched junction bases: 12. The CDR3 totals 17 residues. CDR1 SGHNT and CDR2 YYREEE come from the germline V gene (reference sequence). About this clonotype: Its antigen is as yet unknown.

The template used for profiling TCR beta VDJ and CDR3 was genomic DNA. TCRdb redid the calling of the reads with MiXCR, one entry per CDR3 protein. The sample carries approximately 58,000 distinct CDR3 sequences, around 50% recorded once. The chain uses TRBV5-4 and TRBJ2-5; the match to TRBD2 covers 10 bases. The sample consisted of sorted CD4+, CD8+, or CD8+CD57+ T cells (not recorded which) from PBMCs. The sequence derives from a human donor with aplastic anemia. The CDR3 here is CASSSSERGGRRETQYF. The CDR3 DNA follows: TGTGCCAGCAGCTCCTCGGAGCGGGGGGGCCGGAGAGAGACCCAGTACTTC. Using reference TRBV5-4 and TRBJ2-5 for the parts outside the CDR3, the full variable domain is ETGVTQSPTHLIKTRGQQVTLRCSSQSGHNTVSWYQQALGQGPQFIFQYYREEENGRGNFPPRFSGLQFPNYSSELNVNALELDDSALYLCASSSSERGGRRETQYFGPGTRLLVL.